These T cell receptor beta chains were read from a single sample in a study of long-term antiretroviral therapy in people with HIV. Here immunoSEQ multiplex PCR was the method, and the copy in TCRdb shows in-frame clones only, minus some. In the table there are approximately 22,000 clones, about 86% of which are singletons. The sample here was unsorted PBMCs, taken 1.3 years after starting antiretroviral therapy. These receptors were taken from a man in his sixties with HIV. CDR3s include the opening cysteine and the closing phenylalanine or tryptophan. Fields, in order: D gene, clone size, J gene, V gene, CDR3 DNA, CDR3 protein. D genes are given only for firm matches. Expanded clones are given a class, and other clones once, few, many or no size at all.

D gene: .
clone size: .
J gene: TRBJ2-7
V gene: TRBV27
CDR3 DNA: TGTGCCAGCAGTTTTACGATATGGAGGGCTCCCTACGAGCAGTACTTC
CDR3 protein: CASSFTIWRAPYEQYF

D gene: .
clone size: .
J gene: TRBJ2-1
V gene: TRBV9
CDR3 DNA: TGTGCCAGCAGCGTAGGGACGGGACCTATCTACAATGAGCAGTTCTTC
CDR3 protein: CASSVGTGPIYNEQFF

D gene: .
clone size: .
J gene: TRBJ2-7
V gene: TRBV11-2
CDR3 DNA: TGTGCCAGCAGCTCCCAGTTGGAGCAGTACTTC
CDR3 protein: CASSSQLEQYF

D gene: .
clone size: .
J gene: TRBJ2-2
V gene: TRBV29-1
CDR3 DNA: TGCAGCGTGGTGGTTAGAGGGGTCACCGGGGAGCTGTTTTTT
CDR3 protein: CSVVVRGVTGELFF

D gene: .
clone size: .
J gene: TRBJ1-2
V gene: TRBV5-6
CDR3 DNA: TGTGCCAGCAGCTTGGGCCGGACGGTCTATGGCTACACCTTC
CDR3 protein: CASSLGRTVYGYTF

D gene: .
clone size: .
J gene: TRBJ1-5
V gene: TRBV4-1
CDR3 DNA: TGCGCCAGCAGCCAAGATCTGAGCAATCAGCCCCAGCATTTT
CDR3 protein: CASSQDLSNQPQHF

D gene: .
clone size: few
J gene: TRBJ1-1
V gene: TRBV5-1
CDR3 DNA: TGCGCCAGCAGCTTGGAGGGCCCTGACACTGAAGCTTTCTTT
CDR3 protein: CASSLEGPDTEAFF

D gene: TRBD2
clone size: once
J gene: TRBJ2-1
V gene: TRBV5-4
CDR3 DNA: TGTGCCAGCAGCCGTAGCGGGAGCTCCTACAATGAGCAGTTCTTC
CDR3 protein: CASSRSGSSYNEQFF

D gene: .
clone size: .
J gene: TRBJ2-2
V gene: TRBV9
CDR3 DNA: TGTGCCAGCAGCGTAGGGGTGGGCGGGAACACCGGGGAGCTGTTTTTT
CDR3 protein: CASSVGVGGNTGELFF

D gene: .
clone size: .
J gene: TRBJ2-2
V gene: TRBV2
CDR3 DNA: TGTGCCAGCATCTTTGATAGCACCCCGAACACCGGGGAGCTGTTTTTT
CDR3 protein: CASIFDSTPNTGELFF

D gene: .
clone size: .
J gene: TRBJ1-6
V gene: TRBV27
CDR3 DNA: TGTGCCAGCAGTTTACAATACAGCGATACCTTTTCCTATAATTCACCCCTCCACTTT
CDR3 protein: CASSLQYSDTFSYNSPLHF

D gene: .
clone size: .
J gene: TRBJ1-4
V gene: TRBV6-5
CDR3 DNA: TGTGCCAGCGGTATACAGGCGGCAACTAATGAAAAACTGTTTTTT
CDR3 protein: CASGIQAATNEKLFF

D gene: .
clone size: .
J gene: TRBJ1-2
V gene: TRBV10-3
CDR3 DNA: TGTGCCATCAGTGAGTCGACAGGTCGGCATGGCTACACCTTC
CDR3 protein: CAISESTGRHGYTF

D gene: .
clone size: once
J gene: TRBJ2-2
V gene: TRBV2
CDR3 DNA: TGTGCCAGCACCGGGGAGCTGTTTTTT
CDR3 protein: CASTGELFF

D gene: TRBD1
clone size: .
J gene: TRBJ2-1
V gene: TRBV7-8
CDR3 DNA: TGTGCCAGCAGCTCCCTCGGCCAGGGGGCGAATGAGCAGTTCTTC
CDR3 protein: CASSSLGQGANEQFF

D gene: TRBD2
clone size: .
J gene: TRBJ2-1
V gene: TRBV5-1
CDR3 DNA: TGCGCCAGCAGCCTCGGACTAGCGATATACAATGAGCAGTTCTTC
CDR3 protein: CASSLGLAIYNEQFF

D gene: .
clone size: once
J gene: TRBJ2-1
V gene: TRBV19
CDR3 DNA: TGTGCCAGTAGTATAGGCCTAGCTGCGGTCAATGAGCAGTTCTTC
CDR3 protein: CASSIGLAAVNEQFF

D gene: .
clone size: .
J gene: TRBJ2-7
V gene: TRBV21-1
CDR3 DNA: TGTGCCAGCAGCAAAGGCCACGTTTACCCGGACGAGCAGTACTTC
CDR3 protein: CASSKGHVYPDEQYF

D gene: TRBD2
clone size: .
J gene: TRBJ2-7
V gene: TRBV9
CDR3 DNA: TGTGCCAGCAGCGTAGGGGTTGGTGCGGGGGATGAGCAGTACTTC
CDR3 protein: CASSVGVGAGDEQYF

D gene: .
clone size: .
J gene: TRBJ1-1
V gene: TRBV19
CDR3 DNA: TGTGCCAGTAGTATGAGGAAGAGAACTGAAGCTTTCTTT
CDR3 protein: CASSMRKRTEAFF

D gene: TRBD1
clone size: .
J gene: TRBJ2-3
V gene: TRBV2
CDR3 DNA: TGTGCCAGTACAGGGGCTATCCGCACAGATACGCAGTATTTT
CDR3 protein: CASTGAIRTDTQYF

D gene: .
clone size: .
J gene: TRBJ2-2
V gene: TRBV29-1
CDR3 DNA: TGCAGCGCATCGAGGGGGATTAACACCGGGGAGCTGTTTTTT
CDR3 protein: CSASRGINTGELFF

D gene: TRBD1
clone size: .
J gene: TRBJ1-1
V gene: TRBV19
CDR3 DNA: TGTGCCAGTAGTCACAGGGGATGGGACACTGAAGCTTTCTTT
CDR3 protein: CASSHRGWDTEAFF

D gene: .
clone size: .
J gene: TRBJ2-4
V gene: TRBV5-1
CDR3 DNA: TGCGCCAGCAGCACGAATCCCGCGCTAGCCAAAAACATTCAGTACTTC
CDR3 protein: CASSTNPALAKNIQYF

D gene: TRBD1
clone size: few
J gene: TRBJ1-3
V gene: TRBV28
CDR3 DNA: TGTGCCAGCAGTCCGGGACAGGGGGCGGGAAACACCATATATTTT
CDR3 protein: CASSPGQGAGNTIYF

D gene: .
clone size: once
J gene: TRBJ2-5
V gene: TRBV7-9
CDR3 DNA: TGTGCCAGCAGCCCGGCCCTAAGGGAAGAGACCCAGTACTTC
CDR3 protein: CASSPALREETQYF

D gene: TRBD2
clone size: .
J gene: TRBJ2-1
V gene: TRBV18
CDR3 DNA: TGTTCTAGCGGGGGTTACAATGAGCAGTTCTTC
CDR3 protein: CSSGGYNEQFF

D gene: .
clone size: .
J gene: TRBJ2-7
V gene: TRBV21-1
CDR3 DNA: TGTGCCAGCAGCAAAGCCCGTTGTAGTAGGGTGGTGGGCGAGCAGTACTTC
CDR3 protein: CASSKARCSRVVGEQYF